This T cell receptor (beta chain) was observed in a study of CD8+ T cells in alopecia areata. CDR3 length equals 14 residues. Per germline, CDR1 GTSNPN and CDR2 SVGIG (reference sequence). J was trimmed by 4 bases and V by 5 bases; bases with no gene match: 4. Treatment given: oral pan-JAK inhibitor, 5-10 mg twice daily. The study, taken as a whole, reports: Scalp clonality and expanded CD8+ clones among the top 100 fell significantly with tofacitinib. Because of a solitary nonresponder, the connection of baseline CD8+ expansion to response stays uncertain. On tofacitinib, scalp and blood still held many of the expanded lesional clones.

Concerning this clone: The antigen remains undetermined.

Extracted from the samples, RNA was reverse transcribed into cDNA to serve as the sequencing template. TCRdb keeps only in-frame clones here, not all; method: immunoSEQ multiplex PCR. The sample lists some 200,000 clones; less than 75% were seen once. This TCR came from a human donor with alopecia areata. Sequenced here: CD4+ T cells sorted from blood, sampled at week 4, from a patient treated with tofacitinib. The chain recombines TRBV30 with TRBJ2-5, with 13 positions matching TRBD2. CDR3 residues: CAWSRLAGGETQYF. The CDR3 DNA follows: TGTGCCTGGTCGAGACTAGCGGGGGGAGAGACCCAGTACTTC.